One sample yielded the 31 T cell receptor beta chains listed below, sequenced in a study of PD-1 blockade in classical Hodgkin lymphoma (dated by TCRdb to the early 2020s). Library creation used the immunoSEQ multiplex PCR assay. TCRdb took over this immuneACCESS table, retaining in-frame rearrangements with V and J assigned. Such tables are incomplete; in checked studies, under half of the missing clones stem from an unresolved V gene, and the remainder is unexplained. Within this sample are 31,000 or so clones, with around 74% of them counted one time only. The ten largest clonotypes hold 3.9% of the sample. Reading the label with the study, this specimen's time point is: cycle 4 day 1 (C4D1), after more than five weeks of nivolumab. Every trial patient had relapsed following autologous stem cell transplantation, and prior brentuximab vedotin exposure was what differed among cohorts A, B and C.

Sequencing was performed on peripheral blood mononuclear cells (PBMCs), taken before the fourth cycle of nivolumab. Receptor source: a human donor with classical Hodgkin lymphoma.

The genes are TRBV4-2 and TRBJ1-2; D possibly corresponds to TRBD1 (5 bases). Germline values: CDR1 LGHNA, CDR2 YNFKEQ. V lost 5 bases to trimming and J lost 6 bases, with 22 bases between them. CDR3 length equals 16 residues. CDR3 amino acids: CASSLGDGLAADGYTF. In DNA form, the CDR3 reads TGTGCCAGCAGCTTGGGGGACGGGCTAGCCGCCGATGGCTACACCTTC.

This clone was counted between two and nine times. This chain links TRBV5-1 with TRBJ1-1; 9 nucleotides agree with TRBD1. J was trimmed by 4 bases and V by 3 bases; bases with no gene match: 1. CDR3 length: 13 residues. Germline lookup yields CDR1 SGHRS and CDR2 YFSETQ. The CDR3, as DNA: TGCGCCAGCAGCTGGACAGGGGCCACTGAAGCTTTCTTT. This sequence encodes CASSWTGATEAFF. Full variable domain (outside the CDR3, taken from reference TRBV5-1 and TRBJ1-1): KAGVTQTPRYLIKTRGQQVTLSCSPISGHRSVSWYQQTPGQGLQFLFEYFSETQRNKGNFPGRFSGRQFSNSRSEMNVSTLELGDSALYLCASSWTGATEAFFGQGTRLTVV.

V and J are TRBV19 and TRBJ2-7; D remains unclear. The CDR3 is made up of 13 amino acids. CDR1 LNHDA and CDR2 SQIVND come from the germline V gene (reference sequence). V was trimmed by 3 bases and J by 4 bases, leaving 10 bases between them. The CDR3 protein is CASSMLRTYEQYF. The CDR3 nucleotides read TGTGCCAGTAGTATGTTACGGACGTACGAGCAGTACTTC. The variable domain in full, with the rest retrieved from reference TRBV19 and TRBJ2-7, is DGGITQSPKYLFRKEGQNVTLSCEQNLNHDAMYWYRQDPGQGLRLIYYSQIVNDFQKGDIAEGYSVSREKKESFPLTVTSAQKNPTAFYLCASSMLRTYEQYFGPGTRLTVT.

The CDR3 is CASSGVAGGDTQYF. Here the CDR3 DNA reads TGTGCCAGTAGTGGAGTAGCGGGGGGAGATACGCAGTATTTT. The chain combines TRBV19 with TRBJ2-3; 10 nucleotides align to TRBD2. V lost 5 bases and J lost 5; bases outside the gene matches: 4. Per germline, CDR1 LNHDA and CDR2 SQIVND (reference sequence). This CDR3 has 14 amino acids. Combining the CDR3 with reference TRBV19 and TRBJ2-3 gives the whole variable domain DGGITQSPKYLFRKEGQNVTLSCEQNLNHDAMYWYRQDPGQGLRLIYYSQIVNDFQKGDIAEGYSVSREKKESFPLTVTSAQKNPTAFYLCASSGVAGGDTQYFGPGTRLTVL.

The chain employs TRBV5-4 and TRBJ2-7; 9 bases align to TRBD1. The trim removed 4 bases at V and 0 bases at J, leaving 5 bases unmatched. In germline, CDR1 is SGHNT, CDR2 YYREEE (reference sequence). This CDR3 region has 15 residues. The CDR3 nucleotides are TGTGCCAGCAGCATAGGGACAGGGAGCTCCTACGAGCAGTACTTC. Translating gives CASSIGTGSSYEQYF.

This clone was detected a few times. The chain links TRBV27 to TRBJ1-1, with D uncertain. The CDR3 runs to 11 residues. CDR1 is MNHEY and CDR2 is SMNVEV in the germline V gene (reference sequence). V lost 6 bases and J lost 10, with 12 bases in between. CDR3 DNA: TGTGCCAGCAGCAAGGGTCTGGGAGCTTTCTTT. Translation gives CASSKGLGAFF.

This clone was observed a few times. The chain combines TRBV9 with TRBJ2-1, with no clear D. The V end was cut by 6 bases, the J end by 4 bases, with 11 bases between. Germline V gives CDR1 SGDLS, CDR2 YYNGEE. The CDR3 spans 13 residues. In DNA form, the CDR3 reads TGTGCCAGCAACCGGCCTTCTTACAATGAGCAGTTCTTC. The encoded protein is CASNRPSYNEQFF.

Here the CDR3 reads CASSIRDGETQYF. The CDR3 region has the DNA TGTGCCAGTAGTATAAGAGATGGGGAGACCCAGTACTTC. The rearrangement joins TRBV19 to TRBJ2-5; D call uncertain. Germline V gene data show CDR1 as LNHDA and CDR2 as SQIVND (reference sequence). Trimming took 2 bases from V and 5 from J, leaving 9 bases between them. The CDR3 has 13 amino acids. Drawing the rest from reference TRBV19 and TRBJ2-5, the complete variable domain is DGGITQSPKYLFRKEGQNVTLSCEQNLNHDAMYWYRQDPGQGLRLIYYSQIVNDFQKGDIAEGYSVSREKKESFPLTVTSAQKNPTAFYLCASSIRDGETQYFGPGTRLLVL.

The V call is TRBV6-1, the J call TRBJ2-1, with 14 bases matching TRBD2. Germline CDR1 MNHNS, CDR2 SASEGT. The CDR3 loop spans 15 amino acids. Losses at the gene ends were 8 bases for V and 9 bases for J; bases not matched to a gene: 9. The CDR3 is CASLSGLAGASEQFF. The CDR3 DNA is TGTGCCAGCCTTTCGGGACTAGCGGGGGCCAGTGAGCAGTTCTTC.

This clone was detected once. The chain employs TRBV7-3 and TRBJ2-7; TRBD1 agrees at 7 bases. The CDR3 sequence is 14 residues long. The V and J ends lost 1 base and 3 bases, in that order; junction bases with no gene match: 3. Germline V CDR1 and CDR2: SGHTA, FQGTGA. The CDR3 loop is CASSLNPGGYEQYF. As DNA, the CDR3 is TGTGCCAGCAGCTTAAACCCAGGGGGCTACGAGCAGTACTTC.

In this sample, this clone turned up a few times. The chain is built from TRBV7-3 and TRBJ2-6; TRBD1 matches 10 bases. V lost 6 bases, J lost 2 bases, and 4 bases stayed unmatched. The CDR3 extends over 16 amino acids. CDR1 and CDR2 from the germline V gene are SGHTA and FQGTGA. The CDR3 sequence is CASRPGTGAGANVLTF. Here the CDR3 DNA reads TGTGCCAGCAGACCCGGGACAGGGGCTGGGGCCAACGTCCTGACTTTC.

The chain recombines TRBV11-2 with TRBJ1-5, with D tentatively TRBD1 (5 bases). This CDR3 spans 13 amino acids. V was pared by 4 bases and J by 4 bases, with 8 bases between. From germline, CDR1 is SGHAT and CDR2 FQNNGV. CDR3 protein: CASSSDRNQPQHF. The DNA for the CDR3 is TGTGCCAGCAGCTCAGACAGAAATCAGCCCCAGCATTTT.

The chain has TRBV4-1 and TRBJ2-2; the match to TRBD1 covers 9 bases. The CDR3 covers 16 residues. Germline V gene sequence: CDR1 MGHRA, CDR2 YSYEKL. V shed 4 bases, J shed 3 bases, and the junction held 6 bases outside the gene matches. The CDR3 loop reads CASSLYRGLDTGELFF. The CDR3, as DNA: TGCGCCAGCAGCCTGTACAGGGGGCTCGACACCGGGGAGCTGTTTTTT.

The rearrangement joins TRBV19 to TRBJ2-7; 13 bases agree with TRBD2. This CDR3 is built from 14 residues. Trimming cost V 5 bases and J 8 bases; bases outside gene matches: 6. The germline gives CDR1 LNHDA, CDR2 SQIVND (reference sequence). This CDR3 is CASSPTSGGFQQYF. The CDR3 DNA follows: TGTGCCAGTAGTCCGACTAGCGGGGGGTTTCAGCAGTACTTC.

The CDR3 DNA is TGTGCCAGCAGCCCTTGGACTAGCGTAGGCAATGAGCAGTTCTTC. This translates into CASSPWTSVGNEQFF. The chain combines TRBV9 with TRBJ2-1; 9 bases fit TRBD2. The CDR3 is made up of 15 amino acids. V was pared by 4 bases and J by 6 bases, with 8 bases of the junction left unmatched. The germline gives CDR1 SGDLS, CDR2 YYNGEE.

The CDR3 reads CASSQVVQGTDTQYF. CDR3 in DNA: TGCGCCAGCAGCCAAGTAGTACAGGGCACAGATACGCAGTATTTT. The chain carries TRBV4-1 and TRBJ2-3, with D perhaps matching TRBD1 (5 bases). Germline V gene lookup returns CDR1 MGHRA and CDR2 YSYEKL. The CDR3 contains 15 residues. Trimming took 1 base from V and 1 from J, leaving 9 bases between them.

The chain links TRBV5-1 to TRBJ2-2, with 10 bases fitting TRBD2. Germline CDR1 SGHRS, CDR2 YFSETQ. With 6 bases clipped from V and 0 bases from J, the junction kept 5 bases outside the gene matches. This CDR3 contains 16 residues. The CDR3 spells CASTTGLATNTGELFF. In DNA form, the CDR3 reads TGCGCCAGCACCACGGGACTAGCGACGAACACCGGGGAGCTGTTTTTT.

The rearrangement uses TRBV6-5 and TRBJ1-3; D unresolved. Germline CDR1 and CDR2: MNHEY and SVGAGI. The length of the CDR3 is 16 residues. V was shortened by 0 bases and J by 1 base, with 10 bases between the two germline ends. This CDR3 reads CASSYSVAASGNTIYF. In DNA form, the CDR3 reads TGTGCCAGCAGTTACTCGGTTGCGGCTTCTGGAAACACCATATATTTT.

The chain has TRBV13 and TRBJ1-1; D not resolved. V gave up 5 bases and J gave up 5 bases, with 12 bases separating them. Germline CDR1 and CDR2: PRHDT and FYEKMQ (reference sequence). CDR3 length: 13 residues. CDR3 nucleotides: TGTGCCAGCAGCCCTAATGGGGAAACTGAAGCTTTCTTT. This sequence encodes CASSPNGETEAFF.

V is TRBV4-3 and J is TRBJ2-3; maybe TRBD2 (7 bases). The CDR3 length is 16 residues. CDR1 and CDR2 from the germline V gene are LGHNA and YSLEER. The V end was cut by 3 bases, the J end by 5 bases, with 18 bases between. The CDR3 DNA follows: TGCGCCAGCAGCCAGATAGGGGGGGGCCCCGAAGATACGCAGTATTTT. Protein sequence: CASSQIGGGPEDTQYF.

The CDR3 coding sequence is TGTGCCAGCAGTCCGAACAGTGATGAAAAACTGTTTTTT. Protein: CASSPNSDEKLFF. The rearrangement uses TRBV14 and TRBJ1-4; D unclear. Trimming cost V 6 bases and J 6 bases, with 11 bases left between them. Germline V CDR1 and CDR2: SGHDN, FVKESK. This CDR3 has 13 amino acids.

The J gene is TRBJ2-7, the V gene TRBV5-5, with TRBD2 matching 7 bases. With 2 bases clipped from V and 2 bases from J, the junction kept 4 bases outside the gene matches. Per germline, CDR1 SGHKS and CDR2 YYEKEE (reference sequence). The CDR3 runs 14 residues. CDR3 DNA sequence: TGTGCCAGCAGCTTAGGGACTATAACCTACGAGCAGTACTTC. Translated, it gives CASSLGTITYEQYF.

The J gene is TRBJ2-3, the V gene TRBV7-5; the D segment call TRBD2 is taken from the table without a DNA check. TRBV7-5 is a pseudogene. The CDR3 consists of 20 residues. The CDR3 region is CARSLATAHNGTSGTDTQYF. The CDR3 DNA follows: TGTGCCAGAAGCTTAGCGACGGCCCATAACGGGACTAGCGGCACAGATACGCAGTATTTT.

The chain employs TRBV7-8 and TRBJ1-5, with 7 bases matching TRBD1. The V and J ends lost 4 bases and 4 bases, in that order; junction bases with no gene match: 7. The germline CDR1 and CDR2 sequences are SGHVS and FQNEAQ. CDR3 length: 15 residues. CDR3 sequence (DNA): TGTGCCAGCAGCTCTCAGGGGGTCTATAATCAGCCCCAGCATTTT. Translated: CASSSQGVYNQPQHF.

J is TRBJ2-7 and V is TRBV6-1; D is uncertain. Germline assignment: CDR1 MNHNS and CDR2 SASEGT. The CDR3 consists of 14 residues. V dropped 7 bases and J dropped 2 bases, with 15 bases sitting between them. The CDR3 region is CASKIRAGTYEQYF. The CDR3 DNA is TGTGCCAGCAAGATAAGGGCAGGAACCTACGAGCAGTACTTC.

The chain links TRBV30 to TRBJ1-2; D gene uncertain. The germline V and J ends were trimmed by 3 bases and 7 bases, with 21 bases remaining between them. This CDR3 is built from 15 residues. The germline V gene has CDR1 GTSNPN and CDR2 SVGIG (reference sequence). This chain's CDR3 is CAWRGGDKGRAGYTF. CDR3 nucleotides: TGTGCCTGGAGGGGAGGAGACAAGGGTCGAGCTGGCTACACCTTC.

The rearrangement links TRBV10-3 to TRBJ2-3; D possibly corresponds to TRBD2 (6 bases). The germline V gene has CDR1 ENHRY and CDR2 SYGVKD. V was trimmed by 4 bases and J by 0 bases, leaving 17 bases between them. CDR3 length equals 17 residues. The CDR3 nucleotides read TGTGCCATCAGTGGCGGGGCCGGGGCGGGGAGCACAGATACGCAGTATTTT. This gives the protein CAISGGAGAGSTDTQYF.

The J gene is TRBJ2-1, the V gene TRBV2; 11 bases are a match to TRBD1. CDR3 length: 16 amino acids. Germline CDR1 SNHLY, CDR2 FYNNEI. V lost 3 bases, J lost 9 bases, and 10 bases stayed unmatched. CDR3 sequence reads: CASSDQDRGRNSEQFF. CDR3 in DNA: TGTGCCAGCAGTGACCAGGACAGGGGGCGGAATAGTGAGCAGTTCTTC. Full variable domain (outside the CDR3, taken from reference TRBV2 and TRBJ2-1): EPEVTQTPSHQVTQMGQEVILRCVPISNHLYFYWYRQILGQKVEFLVSFYNNEISEKSEIFDDQFSVERPDGSNFTLKIRSTKLEDSAMYFCASSDQDRGRNSEQFFGPGTRLTVL.

The rearrangement links TRBV9 to TRBJ1-5; no firm D call. Germline lookup yields CDR1 SGDLS and CDR2 YYNGEE. Trimming shortened V by 4 bases and J by 11 bases, and 16 bases separated the two germline ends. The CDR3 is 13 amino acids. CDR3 region: CASSSNSQGTQHF. The DNA of the CDR3 is TGTGCCAGCAGCTCCAACTCCCAAGGGACCCAGCATTTT.

There are a few counts of this clone. The V gene is TRBV7-8, the J gene TRBJ2-5; D gene unclear. Trimming stripped 1 base from V and 3 bases from J, with 12 bases between. CDR3 length: 15 residues. CDR1 is SGHVS, CDR2 FQNEAQ, per germline. CDR3 sequence: CASSLVTSVEETQYF. The CDR3 region has the DNA TGTGCCAGCAGCTTAGTTACCTCGGTGGAAGAGACCCAGTACTTC.

The V call is TRBV19, the J call TRBJ2-3, with D possibly TRBD2 on 6 matching bases. Germline CDR1 LNHDA, CDR2 SQIVND (reference sequence). The CDR3 has 15 amino acids. V gave up 6 bases and J gave up 2 bases, with 15 bases separating them. CDR3 DNA sequence: TGTGCCAGTAGCAACCTTGGGAGGATCACAGATACGCAGTATTTT. Amino acids: CASSNLGRITDTQYF.